The clone carrying this T cell receptor (beta chain) was seen a single time. Antigen specificity is unknown. This sample was taken from a study of vaccination effects on CD4 cells after COVID-19. Viral peptide pools were used in the ViraFEST assay to expand antigen-specific CD4+ T cells, and sequencing came afterward. CD4+ T cells were isolated after 10 days of culture. It was between March and December 2020 that the person had a SARS-CoV-2 infection confirmed by PCR. This CDR3 region has 15 residues. CDR1 and CDR2 (germline): MGHDK, SYGVNS. Losses at the gene ends were 6 bases for V and 2 bases for J; bases not matched to a gene: 4. Using immunoSEQ multiplex PCR, the repertoire was profiled, and TCRdb retains in-frame clones only, with some absent. Among under 60,000 clones listed, around 80% were seen once.

The chain joins TRBV25-1 to TRBJ2-1; 10 positions agree with TRBD2. Sequencing used CD4+ T cells from PBMCs cultured with HIV peptides, obtained before COVID-19 vaccination. The subset is: HIV-1 Nef peptide pool negative control/reference culture. This receptor was taken from a human donor who had a prior SARS-CoV-2 infection. In DNA form, the CDR3 reads TGTGCCAGCAGCGAAAGCGGGAGGGCCTACAATGAGCAGTTCTTC. Encoded protein: CASSESGRAYNEQFF.